This T cell receptor (beta chain) derives from a study of HIV-infected patients and healthy controls. TCRdb re-derived calls from the 5' RACE reads in MiXCR, one entry per CDR3 protein. Here the sample spans around 18,000 distinct CDR3 sequences, about a sixth being singletons. The germline gives CDR1 LGHDT, CDR2 YNNKEL (reference sequence). This CDR3 contains 16 residues. Trimming left V 3 bases short and J 1 base short, with 10 bases between. This clonotype has ten or more counts. The V call is TRBV3-1, the J call TRBJ2-6; D is possibly TRBD1 (5 bases). This clonotype originated in a human donor in good health. The sequencing sample was made of CD8+ T cells from blood. The CDR3: CASSQGPRSGANVLTF. CDR3 in DNA: TGTGCCAGCAGCCAGGGGCCCCGGTCTGGGGCCAACGTCCTGACTTTC.